The entry below describes one TCR beta chain. Its antigen is not yet known. Nothing much larger sits one base from this clone, and base qualities are not available. Library method: 5' RACE. Sequencing relied on an Illumina HiSeq 2500. A second PCR of roughly 7 to 12 cycles was run with a J-beta primer mix and a sample-barcoded 5' primer. A unique molecular identifier was introduced onto each TCR beta cDNA molecule by a template-switch 5' adaptor carrying 12 random nucleotides. Each sample yielded at least 2.5 million CDR3-containing paired-end reads. All of the RNA was converted into first-strand cDNA using the Mint cDNA synthesis kit, with a TRBC-specific oligonucleotide serving as the primer. Following uracil-DNA glycosylase treatment, a first 18-cycle PCR with universal primers M1SS and BC2_uni_R was performed on all cDNA. Processing in the source paper ran as follows. Each sample was normalized by randomly selecting 1 million high-quality reads, each carrying a distinct molecular identifier. Reads with shared molecular identifiers were discarded instead of being binned into consensus sequences. MiTCR, run with a Q25 quality threshold and the strictest error-elimination algorithm, handled CDR3 identification, clonotype clustering and error correction. Lower-bound total TCR beta diversity was estimated with a nonparametric unseen species model using Euler transformation. TCRdb passed the public sequencing reads through fastp at Q25 and MiXCR, retaining productive beta sequences. For every CDR3 protein sequence, its rows merge into one entry that carries the most common genes and DNA. The V and J calls, along with clone size, are taken from TCRdb and not from the paper's own processing. The sample records approximately 1.5 million distinct CDR3 sequences, 30% to 35% of which are singletons. In total, the top ten clones hold roughly 10% of the sample.

This sample was included in a study of blood T cells in healthy people across ages (dated by TCRdb to the mid-2010s). Describing the broader study: In model experiments, template switching captured about one uniquely barcoded TCR beta cDNA molecule for every two T cells. Age-related changes in TCR beta repertoire diversity were measured in the study by deep sequencing normalized with unique cDNA molecular identifiers. Donors were grouped into four age groups: young (average roughly 17 years), middle-aged (39), aged (roughly 62) and long-lived (about 90). To avoid experimental bias, donors of different ages were distributed randomly across sequencing lanes. The study analyzed two additional independent replicas of 1 million unique cDNA reads from the same blood draw for two donors, one aged 18 to 30 and one aged 80 or older.

The donors were 40 or so Caucasian individuals from Russia, aged roughly 6 to 90 years, who were systemically healthy. Each donor gave 8 to 10 milliliters of peripheral blood, drawn into EDTA-treated Vacutainer tubes. PBMCs were isolated by Ficoll-Paque density-gradient centrifugation, with at least 7 million obtained per sample. Total RNA was extracted from PBMCs with Trizol reagent, with at least 5 micrograms obtained per sample. The percentages of naive CD45RAhigh/CD27high T cells were determined by flow cytometry on a PBMC aliquot from every donor. Overall study outcomes, separate from this receptor: Conclusive comparison of naive and antigen-experienced compartments was prevented by the profiling of bulk unsorted PBMCs. There was a strong correlation between observed TCR beta diversity and the percentage of naive T cells measured by flow cytometry. Estimates of total diversity based on one million sequenced T cells were considered lower bounds and underestimates. Compared with the aged group, the long-lived group had more naive CD4+ T cells, fewer expanded clones and increased TCR diversity, a pattern suggesting age selection. As age increased, observed TCR beta diversity per million T cells dropped in a roughly linear way, and a significant reduction was already evident by age 40. The CMV infection status of donors was not known, potentially confounding age-related changes in expanded clonotypes.

As encoded in the germline V gene (reference sequence), CDR1 is DFQATT while CDR2 is SNEGSKA. The junction carries 14 bases between V and J, which are trimmed by 5 bases and 3 bases respectively. The CDR3 spans 13 residues, from the cysteine through the phenylalanine. The entry retains the CDR3 DNA only, 39 bases that are in frame from base 1. This receptor was obtained from a woman between 25 and 40 years old in good health. Sequences were obtained from blood. This sequence uses TRBV20-1 and TRBJ2-7, with TRBD2 tentatively as D gene (5 bases match). The CDR3 region has the sequence CSAASAVGYEQYF. The nucleotides are TGCAGTGCTGCCTCAGCGGTCGGCTACGAGCAGTACTTC.